This TCR beta chain comes out of a study of shared clonotypes between healthy human individuals. Overall study context: Donors, aged 18 to 49, were a couple of women and three men. Whole-study results and caveats: Among donors, clonotype sharing was expected to be affected by sequencing depth.

Remarks on this clone: Its target is unknown.

This CDR3 region has 14 residues. Between the trimmed V and J ends, which lost 0 bases and 4 bases, there was a span of 10 bases. The germline CDR1 and CDR2 sequences are SGHVS and FQNEAQ. Selected positively for CCR7 and CD45RO-negative, naive CD8 cells excluded terminally differentiated effector memory CD45RA+ cells. Healthy HIV-negative adults with no recent acute infections or vaccinations were recruited as donors. Method: immunoSEQ multiplex PCR; TCRdb's copy keeps in-frame clones and lacks some. The sample lists 2 million to 2.5 million clones, about 92% seen once, with about 1.8% in the top ten.

The chain employs TRBV7-8 and TRBJ2-7; D might be TRBD2 (6 bases). The sample was naive CD8+ T cells from PBMCs. The sequence derives from a man younger than 35 in good health. Some clones in this sample may be carry-over from other donors' samples. The CDR3 nucleotides are TGTGCCAGCAGCTTAGCGGGGACTCTGTACGAGCAGTACTTC. Amino acids: CASSLAGTLYEQYF. The whole variable domain, remainder taken from reference TRBV7-8 and TRBJ2-7, is GAGVSQSPRYKVAKRGQDVALRCDPISGHVSLFWYQQALGQGPEFLTYFQNEAQLDKSGLPSDRFFAERPEGSVSTLKIQRTQQEDSAVYLCASSLAGTLYEQYFGPGTRLTVT.